This T cell receptor (beta chain) appears in the sequencing data of a study of shared clonotypes between healthy human individuals (dated by TCRdb to 2018 to 2020). In the study overall: A few men and a couple of women, aged 18 to 49 years, made up the cohort. Between about 0.85 and 10 billion PBMCs per donor were obtained by leukapheresis. For each donor, CD4 naive and CD4 memory were each run on three plates, CD8 naive on two plates, and CD8 memory on one plate. To increase sequencing depth and limit assay-specific biases, different laboratories used diverse techniques to prepare libraries and sequence TCR repertoires. To estimate repertoire size and how much clonotype sharing occurs between individuals, the study deeply sequenced the blood TCR repertoires of several healthy adults.

This clone was seen only once. Its cognate antigen has yet to be identified. No base quality values were provided; no much bigger clone lies one nucleotide off. Between the V and J ends, shortened by 4 bases and 6 bases respectively, the junction contains 16 bases. The CDR3 measures 14 amino acids from cysteine to phenylalanine. Only the CDR3 DNA stays, 42 bases, in frame from base 1. CDR1 is given as SEHNR and CDR2 as FQNEAQ, both from the germline V gene (reference sequence). CD8 naive samples consisted of CD45RO-negative cells that were positively selected for CCR7, yielding a CD45RA+CCR7+ population without TemRA cells. Donors were healthy HIV-negative adults with no recently reported acute infections or vaccinations. Only Caucasian adults living in Nashville, Tennessee, USA were represented among the donors. Blood was obtained by leukapheresis, after which PBMCs were separated by Ficoll-Histopaque density gradient centrifugation and cryopreserved in liquid nitrogen vapor phase. Analytical flow cytometry was used to check the purity and quantity of each magnetically sorted T cell population. Genomic DNA was isolated from every sorted fraction and measured by UV absorbance on a Nanodrop 2000c.

Summary of the overall study and its limitations: Rarefaction of sorted-subset datasets indicated incomplete sequencing despite the large sequencing depth. Compared with non-shared clonotypes, clonotypes shared by all four sorted-subset donors had higher generation probabilities. Because the study included a small number of donors, the genetic and exposure-history diversity represented was limited. Sharing across four donors was observed for around 5% of naive CD4, under 4% of naive CD8, 2.3% of memory CD4, and around 0.42% of memory CD8 clonotypes. Naive subsets generally had larger estimated clonotype richness than memory subsets. Sampling was limited to blood, and TCR repertoires in tissue likely differ from TCR repertoires in blood. Pairwise subsampling led to the expectation that sequencing depth would affect the degree of clonotype sharing among donors.

Using the deep immunoSEQ assay, multiplex PCR amplified TCR CDR3 regions from genomic DNA. Extracted genomic DNA from each cell subset was distributed evenly across all wells of several immunoSEQ 96-well plates, and each plate was treated as a replicate. For sorted subsets, 150 to 250 ng genomic DNA, equal to about 30,000 T cell genomes, was loaded into each replicate PCR. Purified libraries were quantified with a Qubit 3.0 fluorometer, sized on a Bioanalyzer 2100, and re-quantified with the KAPA Library Quantification kit. Every immunoSEQ 96-well plate was sequenced on a separate single-read 150-cycle Illumina NextSeq 550 flow cell. The original pipeline was this. Because only junctional sequences without quality scores were contained in the immunoSEQ output, filtering matching that applied to full-length reads could not be performed. To assign V/J genes and CDR3, sequences were annotated using PyIR, a Python wrapper for IgBLAST v1.9, with IMGT germline references. Reads were filtered out if the reads had weak V/J assignments (E-value above 1e-6), no CDR3, stop codons, out-of-frame junctions, or ambiguous translated residues. V3J clonotypes were defined by identical inferred V gene, J gene, and CDR3 amino acid sequence. Percentage overlap between repertoires was computed as shared unique clonotypes divided by the size of the smaller repertoire. Repertoire richness was assessed with RTK rarefaction, the Chao1 estimator, and Recon v2.1 estimates of unobserved clonotypes. OLGA was used to compute generation probabilities for all TCRbeta clonotypes that the gDNA method yielded from a handful of donors. TCRdb holds this immuneACCESS table with in-frame rearrangements only. Some clones are missing; in checked studies, unresolved V genes explain under half, and the rest has no known cause. Clonal size and the V and J genes are those of that table, whereas D and trimming came from the DNA. In all, the sample holds fewer than 1 million clones, and roughly 96% of those were seen once. Clones ranked in the top ten supply under 0.25% of the sample.

This sequence uses TRBV7-9 and TRBJ2-7; a confident D gene designation cannot be given. The sample was naive CD8+ T cells sorted from blood. Per the publication, the cell subset or site label means: CD45RA+CCR7+. The clonotype originates from a young man in good health. The CDR3 reads as follows: CASSSGPNSLEQYF. The sequenced DNA: TGTGCCAGCAGCTCCGGACCTAACTCCCTCGAGCAGTACTTC.